This T cell receptor beta chain derives from a study of cytomegalovirus exposure and HLA in healthy donors. Use of 60 Vbeta and 13 Jbeta primers characterized the PCR. TCRdb's table, derived via immunoSEQ multiplex PCR, lists solely in-frame clones and lacks some. The data show 100,000 to 150,000 clones, more than 75% seen once. On this clone: Its antigen remains unidentified.

Germline V gene sequence: CDR1 SNHLY, CDR2 FYNNEI. Trimming removed 7 bases at V and 4 bases at J, with 11 bases between. The CDR3 length is 13 residues. Broader study findings: The authors later linked a missense DCLRE1C variant to TCR beta V- and J-gene trimming. Later work found most CMV-associated TCR beta chains apparently HLA-restricted.

The rearrangement joins TRBV2 to TRBJ1-3; possible D gene TRBD1, 6 bases. The sequence came from a female donor in good health and CMV-seronegative. Sequencing input: PBMCs. CDR3 nucleotides: TGTGCCAGCAAATCTACAGGGGGAAACACCATATATTTT. Translation gives CASKSTGGNTIYF.